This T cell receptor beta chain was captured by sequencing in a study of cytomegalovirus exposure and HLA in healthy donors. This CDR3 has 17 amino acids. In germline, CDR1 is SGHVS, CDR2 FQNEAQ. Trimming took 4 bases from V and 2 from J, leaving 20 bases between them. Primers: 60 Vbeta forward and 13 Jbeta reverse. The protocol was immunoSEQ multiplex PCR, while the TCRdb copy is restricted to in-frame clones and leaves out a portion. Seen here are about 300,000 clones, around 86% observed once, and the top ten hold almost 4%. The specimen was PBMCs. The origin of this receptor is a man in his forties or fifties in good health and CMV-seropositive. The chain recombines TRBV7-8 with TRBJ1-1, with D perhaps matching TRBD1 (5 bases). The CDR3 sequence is CASSSGSRRGSNTEAFF. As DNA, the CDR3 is TGTGCCAGCAGCTCCGGGAGCCGACGGGGGAGTAACACTGAAGCTTTCTTT.